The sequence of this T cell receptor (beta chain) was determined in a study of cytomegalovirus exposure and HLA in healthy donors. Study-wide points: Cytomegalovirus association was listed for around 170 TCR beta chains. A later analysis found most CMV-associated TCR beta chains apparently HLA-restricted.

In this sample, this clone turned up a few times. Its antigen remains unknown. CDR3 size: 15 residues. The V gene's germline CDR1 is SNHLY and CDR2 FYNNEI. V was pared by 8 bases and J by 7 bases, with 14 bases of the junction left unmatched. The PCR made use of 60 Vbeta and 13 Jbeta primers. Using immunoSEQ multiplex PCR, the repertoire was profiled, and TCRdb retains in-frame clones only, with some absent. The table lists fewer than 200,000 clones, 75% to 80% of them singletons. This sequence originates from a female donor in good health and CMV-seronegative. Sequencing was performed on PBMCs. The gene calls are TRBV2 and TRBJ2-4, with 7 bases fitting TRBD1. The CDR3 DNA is TGTGCCAGCTTTCGGCGTACAGGGGTCGGGAACATTCAGTACTTC. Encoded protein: CASFRRTGVGNIQYF.